The 20 T cell receptor beta chains below all came from one sample that was sequenced in a study of metastatic and nonmetastatic thyroid tumors. None of the patients had undergone any treatment ahead of thyroid surgery. TCRdb used MiXCR to call clones anew from the PCR reads. This sample has roughly 30,000 clones; under 25% occur once, and the top ten carry just over 14%. Sequencing input: blood. Receptors were obtained from a female donor with papillary thyroid cancer or a benign thyroid nodule (not recorded which). Some clones in this sample may be carry-over from other donors' samples.

This clone has at least ten counts. An end of the junction differs from the germline gene, which may be a read error. V and J are TRBV5-6 and TRBJ1-6; D is unresolved. Germline values: CDR1 SGHDT, CDR2 YYEEEE. This CDR3 comprises 13 residues. CDR3: CASSQSSFSALHF. In nucleotides, the CDR3 is TGTGCCAGCAGCCAATCGTCCTTTTCAGCCCTCCACTTT.

This chain links TRBV20-1 with TRBJ2-1; possibly TRBD2 for D (5 bases). The germline V and J ends were trimmed by 0 bases and 5 bases, with 11 bases remaining between them. Germline values: CDR1 DFQATT, CDR2 SNEGSKA (reference sequence). The CDR3 is made up of 14 amino acids. DNA for the CDR3: TGCAGTGCTAGAGATACCACTAGTCACAATGAGCAGTTCTTC. Its protein product is CSARDTTSHNEQFF.

This clone was picked up one time. It may be a read error: a sequence one base away is much more abundant. The rearrangement uses TRBV5-4 and TRBJ1-1, with 7 nucleotides matching TRBD1. CDR3 size: 14 residues. V lost 4 bases and J lost 5; bases outside the gene matches: 8. In germline, CDR1 is SGHNT, CDR2 YYREEE (reference sequence). The CDR3 is CASSAGQVVTEAFF. The CDR3 nucleotides are TGTGCCAGCAGCGCCGGACAGGTGGTTACTGAAGCTTTCTTT.

By sample fraction, this clone is medium-sized. The rearrangement links TRBV27 to TRBJ2-7; 10 bases fit TRBD2. After removal of 8 bases from V and 4 bases from J, the junction contained 8 bases not matched to a gene. The CDR3 runs 14 residues. Germline loops: CDR1 MNHEY, CDR2 SMNVEV (reference sequence). Here the CDR3 reads CASSKASGGYEQYF. For the CDR3, the DNA is TGTGCCAGCTCTAAGGCTAGCGGGGGTTACGAGCAGTACTTC.

This clone showed up just a few times. The chain is built from TRBV6-5 and TRBJ1-1; D not certain. V lost 2 bases and J 1 base, leaving 11 bases between the germline ends. This CDR3 has 15 residues. In germline, CDR1 is MNHEY, CDR2 SVGAGI. The CDR3 sequence: CASSYIGQRNTEAFF. The CDR3 DNA follows: TGTGCCAGCAGTTACATCGGGCAAAGGAACACTGAAGCTTTCTTT.

In its sample, this clone was seen many times. V is TRBV7-8 and J is TRBJ2-7, with 8 positions matching TRBD2. J gave up 2 bases and V 4 bases, and 4 bases lay outside the gene matches. This CDR3 contains 14 residues. Germline CDR1 is SGHVS and CDR2 is FQNEAQ. CDR3 region: CASSSTSEAYEQYF. DNA of the CDR3: TGTGCCAGCAGCTCGACTAGCGAGGCCTACGAGCAGTACTTC.

This clone is labeled as medium-sized. The chain employs TRBV6-4 and TRBJ2-1; no reliable D call. The CDR3 is 16 amino acids. V shed 2 bases and J shed 0 bases, with 11 bases lying between them. Germline V lookup: CDR1 MRHNA, CDR2 SNTAGT. The CDR3 reads CASSDIGKSSYNEQFF. CDR3 bases: TGTGCCAGCAGTGACATTGGCAAAAGCTCCTACAATGAGCAGTTCTTC.

This clone has ten or more counts. The rearrangement uses TRBV20-1 and TRBJ1-5; TRBD1 agrees at 10 bases. Germline V gives CDR1 DFQATT, CDR2 SNEGSKA (reference sequence). J was trimmed by 7 bases and V by 3 bases; bases with no gene match: 6. The CDR3 sequence is 14 residues long. This chain's CDR3 is CSASVGTGAQPQHF. In DNA form, the CDR3 reads TGCAGTGCTAGTGTTGGGACAGGGGCGCAGCCCCAGCATTTT.

There are many counts of this clone. For the CDR3, the DNA is TGTGCCAGCAGGTTGCCTCAGGGCAATGAGCAGTTCTTC. As protein: CASRLPQGNEQFF. The chain recombines TRBV6-2 or TRBV6-3 with TRBJ2-1, with D possibly being TRBD1 (5 bases). There are 13 residues in the CDR3. CDR1 MNHEY and CDR2 SVGEGT come from the germline V gene. Trimming took 6 bases from V and 6 from J, leaving 12 bases between them.

The chain carries TRBV10-3 and TRBJ2-3; TRBD1 agrees at 9 bases. With 6 bases clipped from V and 5 bases from J, the junction kept 6 bases outside the gene matches. Germline lookup yields CDR1 ENHRY and CDR2 SYGVKD. The CDR3 sequence is 14 residues long. The CDR3: CAIRPGQGGDTQYF. The CDR3 DNA reads TGTGCCATCAGGCCGGGACAGGGAGGAGATACGCAGTATTTT.

By share, this clone ranks as medium-sized. This chain joins TRBV12-3 or TRBV12-4 and TRBJ2-1, with 7 bases fitting TRBD2. With V trimmed by 5 bases and J by 8 bases, 12 bases remained unmatched. CDR3 length equals 15 residues. The CDR3 region is CASSIPREGLDEQFF. The CDR3, as DNA: TGTGCCAGCAGTATCCCGAGGGAGGGCCTCGATGAGCAGTTCTTC.

CDR3 amino acids: CAAQGGLDTEAFF. The CDR3 nucleotides read TGTGCAGCCCAGGGGGGGCTGGACACTGAAGCTTTCTTT. This chain links TRBV6-1 with TRBJ1-1, with 7 bases fitting TRBD1. From germline, CDR1 is MNHNS and CDR2 SASEGT. The CDR3 loop spans 13 amino acids.

The gene calls are TRBV20-1 and TRBJ2-1, with TRBD2 matching over 8 bases. Germline V gene lookup returns CDR1 DFQATT and CDR2 SNEGSKA (reference sequence). V shed 1 base, J shed 8 bases, and the junction held 4 bases outside the gene matches. The CDR3 totals 13 residues. The CDR3 sequence: CSARGSGSDEQFF. The DNA for the CDR3 is TGCAGTGCTAGAGGAAGCGGGAGTGATGAGCAGTTCTTC.

This clone was picked up a small number of times. The chain combines TRBV27 with TRBJ2-7; D perhaps matches TRBD1 (5 bases). CDR1 and CDR2 (germline): MNHEY, SMNVEV (reference sequence). The length of the CDR3 is 14 residues. The V end lost 6 bases, the J end lost 7 bases, and 19 bases lay between the germline ends. The CDR3 loop is CASSTVPTALEQYF. The CDR3 nucleotides read TGTGCCAGCAGCACTGTACCGACAGCCCTGGAGCAGTACTTC.

The sample holds many counts of this clone. The chain combines TRBV6-2 or TRBV6-3 with TRBJ2-3; either TRBD1 or TRBD2 may supply D (5 bases each). The CDR3 totals 15 residues. From germline, CDR1 is MNHEY and CDR2 SVGEGT. V dropped 8 bases and J dropped 6 bases, with 21 bases sitting between them. DNA for the CDR3: TGTGCCAGCGGGCCCTCGGGGCAGCTAGGGGATACGCAGTATTTT. This encodes CASGPSGQLGDTQYF.

This chain connects TRBV6-2 or TRBV6-3 to TRBJ2-7; D not certain. CDR3 length equals 13 residues. With 2 bases removed from V and 3 bases from J, the gap between germline ends came to 8 bases. CDR1 is MNHEY and CDR2 is SVGEGT in the germline V gene. CDR3 DNA: TGTGCCAGCAGTTACGGTGAAATCTACGAGCAGTACTTC. Its translation: CASSYGEIYEQYF.

This clone has a handful of counts. This may be a read error: a much more frequent sequence differs by one nucleotide. The rearrangement links TRBV29-1 to TRBJ2-7; TRBD1 agrees at 10 bases. J lost 3 bases, V lost 3 bases, and 5 bases had no gene match. This CDR3 contains 14 residues. The germline V gene encodes CDR1 SQVTM and CDR2 ANQGSEA. This chain's CDR3 is CSVEDRGGHYEQYF. In DNA form, the CDR3 reads TGCAGCGTTGAGGACAGGGGGGGGCACTACGAGCAGTACTTC.

The chain is built from TRBV5-1 and TRBJ2-2; D gene uncertain. Germline CDR1 is SGHRS and CDR2 is YFSETQ. The length of the CDR3 is 16 residues. V was pared by 3 bases and J by 7 bases, with 19 bases between. The CDR3 reads CASSSQQNELGGELFF. In DNA form, the CDR3 reads TGCGCCAGCAGCTCTCAACAAAATGAGCTAGGCGGGGAGCTGTTTTTT.

This clone has at least ten counts. One base away lies a much larger clone, so this may be a sequencing read error. The gene calls are TRBV5-6 and TRBJ2-7; D is unclear. This CDR3 has 11 residues. The ends were cut back, 2 bases at V and 4 bases at J, with 4 bases in the middle. From germline, CDR1 is SGHDT and CDR2 YYEEEE. The chain's CDR3 is CASSLGYEQYF. In DNA, the CDR3 is TGTGCCAGCAGCTTAGGGTACGAGCAGTACTTC.

The chain has TRBV11-1 and TRBJ2-1; TRBD2 agrees at 8 bases. CDR3 size: 17 residues. J gave up 5 bases and V 2 bases, and 11 bases lay outside the gene matches. Germline CDR1 and CDR2: SGHAT and FQDESV (reference sequence). The DNA for the CDR3 is TGTGCCAGCAGCTTAAGTAGTGCACTAGCGGAGGACAATGAGCAGTTCTTC. This codes for CASSLSSALAEDNEQFF.